This TCR beta chain was identified during a study of identical twins. From germline, CDR1 is SEHNR and CDR2 FQNEAQ (reference sequence). V lost 3 bases and J lost 2, with 11 bases in between. The CDR3 is made up of 16 amino acids. TCRdb used MiXCR to reprocess the 5' RACE reads, holding one entry per CDR3 protein. The sample has about 470,000 distinct CDR3 sequences, 24% seen once. Another study also made use of these data, one on T cells expressing NK-cell markers.

This receptor was identified in a woman aged 18-30 years in good health. The rearrangement uses TRBV7-9 and TRBJ2-6; a weak D match, TRBD2 (6 bases). The sample was CD4+ T cells sorted from blood. The CDR3 coding sequence is TGTGCCAGCAGCTTCCCCCGGGGGACTGGGGCCAACGTCCTGACTTTC. Its translation is CASSFPRGTGANVLTF.